This T cell receptor beta chain was captured by sequencing in a study of cytomegalovirus exposure and HLA in healthy donors. Germline CDR1 SGHNT, CDR2 YENEEA. The CDR3 runs to 14 residues. The ends were cut back, 4 bases at V and 4 bases at J, with 10 bases in the middle. Study conclusions and caveats: The CMV antigen specificity of three CMV-associated chains was confirmed through in vitro analysis. Rarity characterized most TCR sequences, yet some public TCRs appeared in many donors.

As to this clone: The antigen is unknown.

The table came from immunoSEQ multiplex PCR; TCRdb's copy has only in-frame clones and leaves some out. This table holds about 160,000 clones, roughly 89% found once. The receptor was isolated from a man between 18 and 29 years old in good health and CMV-seropositive. V is TRBV11-3 and J is TRBJ1-4; D remains ambiguous. Sequenced: PBMCs. CDR3 DNA: TGTGCCAGCAGCTCCCTGACTGATAATGAAAAACTGTTTTTT. Translating gives CASSSLTDNEKLFF.